One sample yielded the 17 T cell receptor beta chains listed below, sequenced in a study of T cell responses to AZD1222 COVID-19 vaccine. Repertoires were generated with immunoSEQ multiplex PCR, while TCRdb's copy carries only in-frame clones and drops some. The profile shows 66,000 or so clones, 79% of them singletons. The starting material was peripheral blood, obtained on day 0 of MenACWY control vaccination. The source is an adult in good health.

This clone was observed a handful of times. The V call is TRBV6-2 or TRBV6-3, the J call TRBJ2-3, with a weak D call TRBD1 (6 bases). CDR1 MNHEY and CDR2 SVGEGT come from the germline V gene. Deletions cut 4 bases from V and 5 bases from J, with 25 bases between. The CDR3 spans 18 residues. DNA of the CDR3: TGTGCCAGCAGTTTGACGTCGGGACAATGGGTAACACGAGATACGCAGTATTTT. Its translation is CASSLTSGQWVTRDTQYF.

The rearrangement uses TRBV30 and TRBJ2-1; the D is unclear. V was cut by 2 bases and J by 10 bases, with 18 bases left in between. The CDR3 consists of 14 residues. Germline values: CDR1 GTSNPN, CDR2 SVGIG (reference sequence). CDR3 nucleotides: TGTGCCTGGAGTAAGATGACCAGCAAGGGAGAGCAGTTCTTC. It yields the protein CAWSKMTSKGEQFF.

This rearrangement joins TRBV19 to TRBJ2-1; 8 bases line up with TRBD1. The CDR3 totals 14 residues. The V segment lost 5 bases and the J segment 10 bases; nucleotides outside the gene matches: 10. Germline CDR1 is LNHDA and CDR2 is SQIVND (reference sequence). The CDR3 nucleotides read TGTGCCAGTAGTTCAGGGGGCGAAGTCGGCGAGCAGTTCTTC. This encodes CASSSGGEVGEQFF.

The V gene is TRBV2, the J gene TRBJ1-1; D gene unclear. Germline V lookup: CDR1 SNHLY, CDR2 FYNNEI. The CDR3 contains 13 residues. V was shortened by 1 base and J by 6 bases, with 9 bases between the two germline ends. The CDR3 spells CASSEVEESEAFF. The CDR3 region has the DNA TGTGCCAGCAGTGAAGTTGAGGAATCTGAAGCTTTCTTT.

This sequence joins TRBV1 and TRBJ2-5; TRBD2, the D gene given by the table, was not confirmed from the DNA. TRBV1 constitutes a pseudogene. The CDR3 is made up of 17 amino acids. CDR3 sequence (DNA): TGCACCAGCAGCCATCGGACTAGCGGGGGCCCAGAAGAGACCCAGTACTTC. This encodes CTSSHRTSGGPEETQYF.

The V call is TRBV30, the J call TRBJ1-2; tentatively, D is TRBD1 (5 bases). The ends were cut back, 4 bases at V and 6 bases at J, with 15 bases in the middle. The CDR3 consists of 13 residues. The germline V gene encodes CDR1 GTSNPN and CDR2 SVGIG (reference sequence). The CDR3 spells CAWTGTYKHGYTF. The CDR3 DNA sequence: TGTGCCTGGACCGGGACGTACAAGCATGGCTACACCTTC.

The J gene is TRBJ1-2, the V gene TRBV20-1; D is uncertain. The V gene lost 2 bases and the J gene lost 7 bases, with 2 bases spanning the gap. This CDR3 is 9 amino acids long. From germline, CDR1 is DFQATT and CDR2 SNEGSKA (reference sequence). The chain's CDR3 is CSARPGYTF. DNA for the CDR3: TGCAGTGCTAGACCTGGCTACACCTTC.

CDR3 sequence reads: CASSVTTRSYGYTF. CDR3 DNA: TGTGCCAGCAGTGTGACAACACGTTCCTATGGCTACACCTTC. The chain links TRBV2 to TRBJ1-2, with D unclear. Germline CDR1 reads SNHLY; CDR2 reads FYNNEI. V gave up 4 bases and J gave up 4 bases, with 13 bases separating them. This CDR3 contains 14 residues.

As concerns this clone: Other DNA sequences in this specimen translate into the identical CDR3. V is TRBV6-5 and J is TRBJ2-5; unclear D gene. CDR1 and CDR2 (germline): MNHEY, SVGAGI. Trimming took 5 bases from V and 4 from J, leaving 5 bases between them. This CDR3 has 11 residues. CDR3 nucleotide sequence: TGTGCCAGCAGTCACCGAGAGACCCAGTACTTC. It is translated as CASSHRETQYF.

The V call is TRBV10-3, the J call TRBJ1-1, with no clear D. This CDR3 has 13 amino acids. Trimming pared 2 bases from V and 0 bases from J, leaving 4 bases between. CDR1 ENHRY and CDR2 SYGVKD come from the germline V gene. CDR3 in DNA: TGTGCCATCAGTGAGGGGGTGAACACTGAAGCTTTCTTT. Its translation is CAISEGVNTEAFF.

The rearrangement links TRBV2 to TRBJ1-1, with 7 bases matching TRBD1. This CDR3 has 14 amino acids. CDR1 is SNHLY, CDR2 FYNNEI, per germline. The trim removed 11 bases at V and 2 bases at J, leaving 11 bases unmatched. CDR3 sequence: CALDREDINTEAFF. The CDR3 region has the DNA TGTGCCCTCGACAGGGAAGACATCAACACTGAAGCTTTCTTT. The complete variable domain, with remaining parts taken from reference TRBV2 and TRBJ1-1, reads EPEVTQTPSHQVTQMGQEVILRCVPISNHLYFYWYRQILGQKVEFLVSFYNNEISEKSEIFDDQFSVERPDGSNFTLKIRSTKLEDSAMYFCALDREDINTEAFFGQGTRLTVV.

The chain uses TRBV5-4 and TRBJ2-3; 12 bases match TRBD2. The V segment lost 4 bases and the J segment 1 base; nucleotides outside the gene matches: 4. The CDR3 has 16 amino acids. CDR1 and CDR2 from the germline V gene are SGHNT and YYREEE (reference sequence). Here the CDR3 reads CASSRTSGIGTDTQYF. For the CDR3, the DNA is TGTGCCAGCAGCCGGACTAGCGGGATCGGCACAGATACGCAGTATTTT.

The chain employs TRBV6-5 and TRBJ2-7; 10 nucleotides align to TRBD1. The J segment lost 7 bases and the V segment lost 6 bases, leaving 9 bases of the junction unmatched. CDR1 is MNHEY and CDR2 is SVGAGI in the germline V gene. The CDR3 runs 14 residues. CDR3 residues: CASSPGTGVGEQYF. The CDR3 bases are TGTGCCAGCAGCCCAGGGACAGGGGTGGGGGAGCAGTACTTC.

The J gene is TRBJ1-5, the V gene TRBV19, with 7 bases aligning to TRBD1. V shed 5 bases and J 1 base; nucleotides not matched to a gene: 14. The CDR3 is 18 residues long. CDR1 LNHDA and CDR2 SQIVND come from the germline V gene (reference sequence). CDR3 coding DNA: TGTGCCAGTAGTCCGGGGGGTTGGACAGGAAGGAGCAATCAGCCCCAGCATTTT. Its translation is CASSPGGWTGRSNQPQHF.

V and J are TRBV5-4 and TRBJ1-2; 7 bases align to TRBD1. Germline V CDR1 and CDR2: SGHNT, YYREEE (reference sequence). The CDR3 runs to 12 residues. With 5 bases clipped from V and 8 bases from J, the junction kept 6 bases outside the gene matches. The CDR3 DNA is TGTGCCAGCAGTCGTACAGGGGAAGGCTACACCTTC. Translating it yields CASSRTGEGYTF. The complete variable domain, with remaining parts taken from reference TRBV5-4 and TRBJ1-2, reads ETGVTQSPTHLIKTRGQQVTLRCSSQSGHNTVSWYQQALGQGPQFIFQYYREEENGRGNFPPRFSGLQFPNYSSELNVNALELDDSALYLCASSRTGEGYTFGSGTRLTVV.

The chain is built from TRBV9 and TRBJ1-6, with D tentatively TRBD1 (5 bases). CDR1 is SGDLS, CDR2 YYNGEE, per germline. V lost 1 base and J lost 7, with 15 bases in between. The CDR3 length is 16 residues. This chain's CDR3 is CASSVTDSPLNSPLHF. The CDR3 region has the DNA TGTGCCAGCAGCGTAACAGACAGCCCCCTGAATTCACCCCTCCACTTT.

The chain combines TRBV30 with TRBJ1-2, with a possible D match to TRBD1 (5 bases). The CDR3 is made up of 13 amino acids. Trimming stripped 1 base from V and 5 bases from J, with 11 bases between. Germline V gene sequence: CDR1 GTSNPN, CDR2 SVGIG (reference sequence). CDR3 protein: CAWSAGGVYGYTF. In DNA form, the CDR3 reads TGTGCCTGGAGTGCGGGGGGGGTTTATGGCTACACCTTC. Variable domain in full (rest from reference TRBV30 and TRBJ1-2): SQTIHQWPATLVQPVGSPLSLECTVEGTSNPNLYWYRQAAGRGLQLLFYSVGIGQISSEVPQNLSASRPQDRQFILSSKKLLLSDSGFYLCAWSAGGVYGYTFGSGTRLTVV.